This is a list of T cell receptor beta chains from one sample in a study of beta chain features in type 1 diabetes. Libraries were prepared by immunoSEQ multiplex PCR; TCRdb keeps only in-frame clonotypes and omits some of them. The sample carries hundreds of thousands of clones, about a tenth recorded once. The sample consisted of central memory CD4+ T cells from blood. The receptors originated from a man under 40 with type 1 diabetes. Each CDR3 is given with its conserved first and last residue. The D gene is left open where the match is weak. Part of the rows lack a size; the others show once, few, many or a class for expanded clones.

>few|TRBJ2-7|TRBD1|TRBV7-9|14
CASSSGHRGYEQYF
TGTGCCAGCAGCTCGGGCCACAGGGGCTACGAGCAGTACTTC
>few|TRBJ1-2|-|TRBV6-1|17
CASSEALGAGAGYGYTF
TGTGCCAGCAGTGAAGCGCTGGGGGCAGGGGCCGGCTATGGCTACACCTTC
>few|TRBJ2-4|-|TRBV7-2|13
CASSLEGAPPEYF
TGTGCCAGCAGCTTAGAAGGGGCCCCCCCTGAGTACTTC
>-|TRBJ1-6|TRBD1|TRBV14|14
CASSLDRGRSPLHF
TGTGCCAGCAGCCTCGACAGGGGCCGTTCACCCCTCCACTTT
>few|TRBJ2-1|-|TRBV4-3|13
CASSQDPGDEQFF
TGCGCCAGCAGCCAAGATCCGGGGGATGAGCAGTTCTTC
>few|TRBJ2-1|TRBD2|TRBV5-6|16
CASSWGLPISYNEQFF
TGTGCCAGCAGCTGGGGACTACCCATATCCTACAATGAGCAGTTCTTC
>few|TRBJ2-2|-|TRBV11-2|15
CASSPYRGGGGELFF
TGTGCCAGCAGCCCCTACAGGGGGGGAGGCGGGGAGCTGTTTTTT
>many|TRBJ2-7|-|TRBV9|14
CASSVSDGTYEQYF
TGTGCCAGCAGCGTAAGTGACGGAACCTACGAGCAGTACTTC
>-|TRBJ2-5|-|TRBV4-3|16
CASSHYAGGQGETQYF
TGCGCCAGCAGCCACTACGCCGGGGGGCAGGGAGAGACCCAGTACTTC
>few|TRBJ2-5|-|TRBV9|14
CASSVVGTDWTQYF
TGTGCCAGCAGCGTAGTTGGGACTGACTGGACCCAGTACTTC
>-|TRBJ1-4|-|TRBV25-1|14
CASSEYYGREKLFF
TGTGCCAGCAGTGAATACTATGGTAGGGAAAAACTGTTTTTT
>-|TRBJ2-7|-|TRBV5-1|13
CASSEPGAYEQYF
TGCGCCAGCAGCGAGCCCGGGGCCTACGAGCAGTACTTC
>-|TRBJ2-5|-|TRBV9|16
CASTPFPQGSTETQYF
TGTGCCAGCACCCCTTTTCCGCAGGGAAGTACGGAGACCCAGTACTTC
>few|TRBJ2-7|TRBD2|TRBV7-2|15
CASSLSGGYTYEQYF
TGTGCCAGCAGTCTTAGCGGGGGTTACACCTACGAGCAGTACTTC
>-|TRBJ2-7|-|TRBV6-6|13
CASSYVNSYEQYF
TGTGCCAGCAGTTACGTGAACTCCTACGAGCAGTACTTC
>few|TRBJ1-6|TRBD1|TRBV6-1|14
CASSLTGGRSPLHF
TGTGCCAGCAGTCTCACAGGGGGCAGGTCACCCCTCCACTTT
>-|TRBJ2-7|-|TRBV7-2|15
CASSLDGVGSYEQYF
TGTGCCAGCAGCTTAGACGGGGTAGGGTCCTACGAGCAGTACTTC
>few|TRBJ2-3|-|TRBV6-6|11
CASSPGLMQYF
TGTGCCAGCAGTCCGGGTCTGATGCAGTATTTT
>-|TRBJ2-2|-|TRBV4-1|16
CASSQDRQVLTGELFF
TGCGCCAGCAGCCAAGATCGACAGGTTTTAACCGGGGAGCTGTTTTTT
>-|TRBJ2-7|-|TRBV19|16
CASSIETGLPTYEQYF
TGTGCCAGTAGTATAGAAACGGGACTGCCAACCTACGAGCAGTACTTC
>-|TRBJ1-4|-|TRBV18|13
CASSGQRGEKLFF
TGTGCCAGCTCAGGACAGCGGGGGGAAAAACTGTTTTTT
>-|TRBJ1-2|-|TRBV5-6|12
CASSLAALGYTF
TGTGCCAGCAGCTTGGCGGCGTTAGGCTACACCTTC
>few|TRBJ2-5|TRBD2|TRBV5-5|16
CASSLRLAGAQETQYF
TGTGCCAGCAGCTTGCGACTAGCGGGGGCACAAGAGACCCAGTACTTC
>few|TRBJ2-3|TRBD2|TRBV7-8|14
CASSLPSGADTQYF
TGTGCCAGCAGCTTACCTAGCGGGGCAGATACGCAGTATTTT
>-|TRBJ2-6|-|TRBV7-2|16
CASSLRAVSGANVLTF
TGTGCCAGCAGCTTAAGGGCAGTCTCTGGGGCCAACGTCCTGACTTTC
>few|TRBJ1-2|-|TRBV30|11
CAWDWNYGYTF
TGTGCCTGGGACTGGAACTATGGCTACACCTTC
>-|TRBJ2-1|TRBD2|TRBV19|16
CASSIDLGLEIDEQFF
TGTGCCAGTAGTATAGACCTCGGACTAGAGATTGATGAGCAGTTCTTC
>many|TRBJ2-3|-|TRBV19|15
CASTHKRQGTDTQYF
TGTGCCAGTACCCATAAGCGGCAGGGCACAGATACGCAGTATTTT